Detailed here is one T cell receptor (beta chain). Its antigen remains unknown. PCR employed 60 Vbeta and 13 Jbeta primers. Produced via immunoSEQ multiplex PCR; TCRdb's table is partial and in-frame only. The profile covers around 160,000 clones, with over 80% appearing a single time and 3.5% to 5% taken by the ten largest. The record originates from a study of cytomegalovirus exposure and HLA in healthy donors. Study results and limitations: Analyzed later, association rates of TCRs varied across HLA loci, with DRB1 most and HLA-C fewest.

The CDR3 totals 14 residues. Germline-derived CDR1 and CDR2 are MNHEY and SVGAGI. V lost 8 bases, J lost 3 bases, and 15 bases lay in between. What was sequenced was PBMCs. The rearrangement joins TRBV6-5 to TRBJ2-3; TRBD2 is a possible D gene (7 bases). The receptor was derived from a man aged 45-65 years in good health and CMV-seropositive. This CDR3 reads CASGGGFGTDTQYF. The DNA of the CDR3 is TGTGCCAGCGGGGGGGGCTTCGGGACAGATACGCAGTATTTT.